Listed here are 29 T cell receptor beta chains from one sample, sequenced in a study of CD8+CD57+ T cells in acquired aplastic anemia. The study profiled TCR beta VDJ and CDR3 using genomic DNA as template. TCRdb reanalysed the reads using MiXCR and keeps one entry per CDR3 protein. The sample has roughly 150,000 distinct CDR3 sequences, just under 45% seen once. Sequencing was done on a sample of sorted CD4+, CD8+, or CD8+CD57+ T cells (not recorded which) from PBMCs. The receptors were sampled from a human donor in good health.

As concerns this clonotype: A read error may account for a junction end that differs from germline. V usage is TRBV9 and J usage is TRBJ2-5, with 10 bases that match TRBD1. The CDR3 consists of 14 residues. Germline V gene sequence: CDR1 SGDLS, CDR2 YYNGEE. The CDR3 loop is CASSEGTGEETQYF. The DNA of the CDR3 is TGCGCCAGCAGTGAGGGGACAGGGGAGGAGACCCAGTACTTC.

This clonotype has ten or more counts. The chain joins TRBV5-1 to TRBJ2-3; D ambiguous. Trimming removed 0 bases from V and 6 bases from J, with 8 bases in between. This CDR3 is 13 amino acids long. Per germline, CDR1 SGHRS and CDR2 YFSETQ. The CDR3 coding sequence is TGCGCCAGCAGCTTGGGGAATTTCGATACGCAGTATTTT. It specifies CASSLGNFDTQYF. The whole variable domain, remainder taken from reference TRBV5-1 and TRBJ2-3, is KAGVTQTPRYLIKTRGQQVTLSCSPISGHRSVSWYQQTPGQGLQFLFEYFSETQRNKGNFPGRFSGRQFSNSRSEMNVSTLELGDSALYLCASSLGNFDTQYFGPGTRLTVL.

Many counts were recorded for this clonotype. The gene calls are TRBV7-2 and TRBJ2-2, with D perhaps matching TRBD1 (5 bases). The CDR3 is 16 amino acids. CDR1 SGHTA and CDR2 FQGNSA come from the germline V gene. V gave up 0 bases and J gave up 7 bases, with 15 bases separating them. The CDR3 region is CASSLATGLGVGELFF. The DNA for the CDR3 is TGTGCCAGCAGCTTAGCTACCGGCCTAGGGGTCGGGGAGCTGTTTTTT.

This clonotype was counted ten times or more. The chain is built from TRBV19 and TRBJ2-1; D possibly matches TRBD1 or TRBD2 (6 bases each). V was clipped by 4 bases and J by 6 bases, with 25 bases between them. The germline gives CDR1 LNHDA, CDR2 SQIVND (reference sequence). The CDR3 runs 18 residues. The CDR3 DNA reads TGTGCCAGTAGTAAAGGGGGGTGGGGAGCGGGCCGATTCAATGAGCAGTTCTTC. This encodes CASSKGGWGAGRFNEQFF.

This clonotype was counted ten times or more. The rearrangement links TRBV5-1 to TRBJ2-1, with 9 bases matching TRBD2. J was trimmed by 6 bases and V by 5 bases; bases with no gene match: 3. CDR3 length: 13 residues. Germline CDR1 and CDR2: SGHRS and YFSETQ. The CDR3 DNA follows: TGCGCCAGCAGGACTAGCGGATTCAATGAGCAGTTCTTC. The encoded protein is CASRTSGFNEQFF.

The chain employs TRBV7-2 and TRBJ2-7, with a weak D call TRBD1 (6 bases). CDR3 length equals 12 residues. From germline, CDR1 is SGHTA and CDR2 FQGNSA. V was pared by 6 bases and J by 3 bases, with 9 bases between. The CDR3, as DNA: TGTGCCAGCAGAGAAGGGGGCTACGAGCAGTACTTC. It yields the protein CASREGGYEQYF.

In this sample, this clonotype turned up many times. The rearrangement uses TRBV6-2 or TRBV6-3 and TRBJ2-7, with a tentative D call TRBD1 (6 bases). The CDR3 is made up of 15 amino acids. Deletions cut 5 bases from V and 7 bases from J, with 21 bases between. The germline V gene encodes CDR1 MNHEY and CDR2 SVGEGT. The CDR3 loop reads CASSVYRDIGWEQYF. CDR3 nucleotides: TGTGCCAGCAGTGTCTACCGGGACATTGGGTGGGAGCAGTACTTC.

The chain carries TRBV5-6 and TRBJ1-1; D unresolved. Germline CDR1 and CDR2: SGHDT and YYEEEE. Trimming left V 4 bases short and J 4 bases short, with 8 bases between. The CDR3 loop spans 12 amino acids. This chain's CDR3 is CASSLRPTEAFF. CDR3 in DNA: TGTGCCAGCAGCCTAAGACCCACTGAAGCTTTCTTT.

V gene TRBV29-1 combines with J gene TRBJ2-4; 8 bases are a match to TRBD2. Per the germline V gene, CDR1 is SQVTM and CDR2 is ANQGSEA. Trimming at V came to 2 bases and at J to 8 bases, leaving 2 bases not matched to a gene. CDR3 length: 12 amino acids. In DNA form, the CDR3 reads TGCAGCGTTGAACGGGGGGGAGACATTCAGTACTTC. It yields the protein CSVERGGDIQYF.

This clonotype was seen just once. With a much larger clone just one base away, this may be a read error. V usage is TRBV5-1 and J usage is TRBJ1-1; 8 nucleotides match TRBD1. The germline V gene has CDR1 SGHRS and CDR2 YFSETQ. The CDR3 is made up of 15 amino acids. CDR3 residues: CASSLGGTGYTEVFF. The CDR3 bases are TGCGCCAGCAGCTTGGGGGGGACAGGTTACACTGAAGTTTTCTTT.

This clonotype showed up many times. The chain is built from TRBV20-1 and TRBJ2-7; 9 positions match TRBD1. The germline V gene has CDR1 DFQATT and CDR2 SNEGSKA (reference sequence). The CDR3 is made up of 13 amino acids. Trimming at V came to 6 bases and at J to 2 bases, leaving 5 bases not matched to a gene. CDR3 loop: CSAVRTGAYEQYF. The CDR3, as DNA: TGCAGTGCCGTAAGGACAGGGGCCTACGAGCAGTACTTC.

The rearrangement uses TRBV18 and TRBJ1-1, with 8 bases matching TRBD1. V dropped 4 bases and J dropped 7; count of bases not matched to a gene: 11. The CDR3 has 15 residues. Germline loops: CDR1 KGHSH, CDR2 LQKENI. CDR3 nucleotides: TGTGCCAGCTCACGGGGACAGGTCGGGAACGGTGAAGCTTTCTTT. It specifies CASSRGQVGNGEAFF.

The V call is TRBV5-5, the J call TRBJ1-6, with no clear D. This CDR3 comprises 16 residues. V was cut by 2 bases and J by 4 bases, with 13 bases left in between. The germline V gene has CDR1 SGHKS and CDR2 YYEKEE (reference sequence). CDR3 amino acids: CASSLSPIKYNSPLHF. DNA of the CDR3: TGTGCCAGCAGCTTAAGTCCGATAAAGTATAATTCACCCCTCCACTTT. Based on the CDR3 plus reference TRBV5-5 and TRBJ1-6, the full variable domain is DAGVTQSPTHLIKTRGQQVTLRCSPISGHKSVSWYQQVLGQGPQFIFQYYEKEERGRGNFPDRFSARQFPNYSSELNVNALLLGDSALYLCASSLSPIKYNSPLHFGNGTRLTVT.

This clonotype has only one observation. The V call is TRBV13, the J call TRBJ2-7; TRBD1 is a possible D gene (6 bases). This CDR3 has 13 amino acids. Trimming left V 5 bases short and J 6 bases short, with 14 bases between. Germline V lookup: CDR1 PRHDT, CDR2 FYEKMQ (reference sequence). CDR3 residues: CASSPLTGFEQYF. Written as DNA, the CDR3 is TGTGCCAGCAGCCCCCTAACAGGGTTCGAGCAGTACTTC. Looking up the rest from reference TRBV13 and TRBJ2-7 gives the full variable domain: AAGVIQSPRHLIKEKRETATLKCYPIPRHDTVYWYQQGPGQDPQFLISFYEKMQSDKGSIPDRFSAQQFSDYHSELNMSSLELGDSALYFCASSPLTGFEQYFGPGTRLTVT.

DNA of the CDR3: TGCAGCGTTGAAGGGAAGGGGGCGAACACTGAAGCTTTCTTT. It codes for CSVEGKGANTEAFF. This rearrangement joins TRBV29-1 to TRBJ1-1, with 7 bases matching TRBD1. The V gene end was trimmed by 1 base and the J gene end by 1 base; junction bases not matched to a gene: 3. There are 14 residues in the CDR3. Germline loops: CDR1 SQVTM, CDR2 ANQGSEA.

This clonotype was observed a handful of times. J is TRBJ2-7 and V is TRBV2, with D perhaps matching TRBD2 (5 bases). Germline CDR1 is SNHLY and CDR2 is FYNNEI. The CDR3 length is 13 residues. V was pared by 5 bases and J by 6 bases, with 14 bases between. The CDR3 loop reads CASSYGPEGEQYF. In nucleotides, the CDR3 is TGTGCCAGCAGTTACGGTCCAGAGGGCGAGCAGTACTTC.

The chain employs TRBV27 and TRBJ1-5; maybe TRBD1 (5 bases). Looked up from germline, CDR1 is MNHEY and CDR2 is SMNVEV (reference sequence). The CDR3 is 14 amino acids. Trimming took 2 bases from V and 7 from J, leaving 12 bases between them. This CDR3 reads CASSLKDTYQPQHF. The CDR3 region has the DNA TGTGCCAGCAGTTTAAAGGACACGTACCAGCCCCAGCATTTT.

Ten or more counts support this clonotype. V is TRBV12-5 and J is TRBJ1-1; D uncertain. Trimming shortened V by 4 bases and J by 1 base, and 7 bases separated the two germline ends. The CDR3 has 13 amino acids. Germline CDR1 reads LGHNT; CDR2 reads FRNRAP. This CDR3 reads CASGSPRNTEAFF. DNA for the CDR3: TGTGCTAGTGGTTCCCCTCGGAACACTGAAGCTTTCTTT.

With respect to this clonotype: A much larger clone differs by one base, so this may be a read error. This chain uses TRBV5-6 with TRBJ1-2; possible D gene TRBD1, 6 bases. Germline CDR1 reads SGHDT; CDR2 reads YYEEEE. The CDR3 covers 14 residues. The CDR3 region has the DNA TGTGCCAGCAAGCTGGGGGGCTTGAACTATGACTACACCTTC. Translated: CASKLGGLNYDYTF. The full variable domain, in which reference TRBV5-6 and TRBJ1-2 provide the parts outside the CDR3, is DAGVTQSPTHLIKTRGQQVTLRCSPKSGHDTVSWYQQALGQGPQFIFQYYEEEERQRGNFPDRFSGHQFPNYSSELNVNALLLGDSALYLCASKLGGLNYDYTFGSGTRLTVV.

This clonotype showed up just a few times. The chain links TRBV7-9 to TRBJ2-1, with no clear D. With 4 bases removed from V and 9 bases from J, the gap between germline ends came to 10 bases. The germline V gene encodes CDR1 SEHNR and CDR2 FQNEAQ (reference sequence). The CDR3 covers 12 residues. CDR3 residues: CASSSQNAEQFF. CDR3 bases: TGTGCCAGCAGCTCTCAGAATGCTGAGCAGTTCTTC.

This clonotype was detected ten times or more. The chain combines TRBV20-1 with TRBJ2-7, with 9 bases matching TRBD1. Germline lookup yields CDR1 DFQATT and CDR2 SNEGSKA (reference sequence). V lost 6 bases and J lost 3; bases outside the gene matches: 6. CDR3 length equals 13 residues. In DNA, the CDR3 is TGCAGTGCCCCCGGGACAGGGAACTACGAGCAGTACTTC. Protein: CSAPGTGNYEQYF.

V gene TRBV19 combines with J gene TRBJ1-5, with 9 bases that match TRBD1. CDR3 length equals 16 residues. CDR1 is LNHDA, CDR2 SQIVND, per germline (reference sequence). Trimming cost V 0 bases and J 3 bases; bases outside gene matches: 3. The CDR3 nucleotides read TGTGCCAGTAGTATAGAGGACAGGGGTTCCAATCAGCCCCAGCATTTT. It codes for CASSIEDRGSNQPQHF.

The chain has TRBV27 and TRBJ2-5; 8 nucleotides match TRBD2. V shed 7 bases and J 1 base; nucleotides not matched to a gene: 8. The V gene's germline CDR1 is MNHEY and CDR2 SMNVEV (reference sequence). This CDR3 region has 15 residues. CDR3 loop: CASTPGRGVQETQYF. For the CDR3, the DNA is TGTGCCAGCACTCCCGGGCGGGGGGTCCAAGAGACCCAGTACTTC.

There are many counts of this clonotype. The chain is built from TRBV5-1 and TRBJ2-5; D is undetermined. Germline V CDR1 and CDR2: SGHRS, YFSETQ. The CDR3 length is 15 residues. V shed 0 bases and J shed 2 bases, with 11 bases lying between them. The DNA for the CDR3 is TGCGCCAGCAGCTTGGTTCTGAGGCCTCAAGAGACCCAGTACTTC. Amino acid sequence: CASSLVLRPQETQYF.

V gene TRBV5-5 combines with J gene TRBJ2-7; TRBD1 matches 10 bases. V lost 4 bases, J lost 0 bases, and 4 bases stayed unmatched. CDR1 SGHKS and CDR2 YYEKEE come from the germline V gene (reference sequence). This CDR3 has 15 amino acids. The chain's CDR3 is CASSQWTGGSYEQYF. CDR3 DNA: TGTGCCAGCAGCCAATGGACAGGGGGCTCCTACGAGCAGTACTTC.

About this clonotype itself: The conserved final phenylalanine or tryptophan is absent from the CDR3, which likely points to a read error. V gene TRBV25-1 combines with J gene TRBJ1-5; D uncertain. CDR3 length: 18 amino acids. The germline CDR1 and CDR2 sequences are MGHDK and SYGVNS. The CDR3 nucleotides are TGTGCCAGCGGTGAAGGCGGCCCGCTTTCGTGGGGCAATCAGCCCCAGCATCTT. It encodes CASGEGGPLSWGNQPQHL.

This clonotype appeared many times. The V call is TRBV4-1, the J call TRBJ1-2; no reliable D call. Germline CDR1 reads MGHRA; CDR2 reads YSYEKL. CDR3 length equals 16 residues. Trimming removed 4 bases at V and 2 bases at J, with 17 bases between. The CDR3: CASSPAQVLLNYGYTF. Here the CDR3 DNA reads TGCGCCAGCAGCCCCGCGCAGGTGTTACTGAACTATGGCTACACCTTC.

This clonotype occurred once. Given a much more abundant clone one base away, this may be a read error. V is TRBV12-3 or TRBV12-4 and J is TRBJ2-7; no firm D call. The V end was cut by 3 bases, the J end by 8 bases, with 17 bases between. The CDR3 runs 14 residues. DNA for the CDR3: TGTGCCAGCAGTTTGTTGGTAGGGCCTCGCCAGCAGTACTTC. Translating it yields CASSLLVGPRQQYF.

The chain employs TRBV19 and TRBJ1-1; D may be TRBD1 (5 bases). The V gene lost 1 base and the J gene lost 4 bases, with 10 bases spanning the gap. The CDR3 extends over 14 amino acids. From germline, CDR1 is LNHDA and CDR2 SQIVND (reference sequence). In nucleotides, the CDR3 is TGTGCCAGTAGTATAGTCGGAGACAGCACTGAAGCTTTCTTT. Residues: CASSIVGDSTEAFF. The full variable domain, in which reference TRBV19 and TRBJ1-1 provide the parts outside the CDR3, is DGGITQSPKYLFRKEGQNVTLSCEQNLNHDAMYWYRQDPGQGLRLIYYSQIVNDFQKGDIAEGYSVSREKKESFPLTVTSAQKNPTAFYLCASSIVGDSTEAFFGQGTRLTVV.